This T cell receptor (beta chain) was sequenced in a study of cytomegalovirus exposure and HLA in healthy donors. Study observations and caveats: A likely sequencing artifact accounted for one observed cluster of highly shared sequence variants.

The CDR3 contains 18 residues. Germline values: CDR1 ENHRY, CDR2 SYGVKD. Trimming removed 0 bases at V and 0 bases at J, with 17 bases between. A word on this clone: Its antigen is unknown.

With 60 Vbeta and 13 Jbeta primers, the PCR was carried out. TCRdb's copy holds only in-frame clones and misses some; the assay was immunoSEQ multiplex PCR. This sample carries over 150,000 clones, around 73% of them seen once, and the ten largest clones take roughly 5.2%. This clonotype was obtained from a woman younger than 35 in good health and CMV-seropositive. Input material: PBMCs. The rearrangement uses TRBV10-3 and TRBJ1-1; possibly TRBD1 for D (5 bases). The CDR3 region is CAISESTSGLLMNTEAFF. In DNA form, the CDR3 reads TGTGCCATCAGTGAGTCGACCTCGGGACTGCTCATGAACACTGAAGCTTTCTTT.